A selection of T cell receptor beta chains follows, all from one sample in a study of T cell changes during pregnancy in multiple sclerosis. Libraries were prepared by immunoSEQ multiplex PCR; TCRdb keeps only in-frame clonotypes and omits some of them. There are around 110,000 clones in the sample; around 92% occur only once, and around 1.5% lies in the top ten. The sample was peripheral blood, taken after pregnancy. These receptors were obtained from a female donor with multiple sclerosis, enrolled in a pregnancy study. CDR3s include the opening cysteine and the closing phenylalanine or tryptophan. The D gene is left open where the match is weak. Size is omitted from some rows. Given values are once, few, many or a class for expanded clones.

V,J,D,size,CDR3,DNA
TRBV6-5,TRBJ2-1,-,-,CASRGRDEQFF,TGTGCCTCGCGGGGGCGCGATGAGCAGTTCTTC
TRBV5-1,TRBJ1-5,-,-,CASAVDSGNQPQHF,TGCGCCAGCGCGGTTGACAGCGGGAATCAGCCCCAGCATTTT
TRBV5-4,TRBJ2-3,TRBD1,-,CASSSEGALTDTQYF,TGTGCCAGCAGCTCCGAGGGGGCCCTCACAGATACGCAGTATTTT
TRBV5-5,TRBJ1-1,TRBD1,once,CASSLLDREALNTEAFF,TGTGCCAGCAGCCTTCTGGACAGGGAGGCTTTGAACACTGAAGCTTTCTTT
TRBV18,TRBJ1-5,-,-,CASSALGQGGSNQPQHF,TGTGCCAGCTCAGCCCTTGGGCAGGGTGGGAGCAATCAGCCCCAGCATTTT
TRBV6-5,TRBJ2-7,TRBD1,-,CASRPTGDGEQYF,TGTGCCAGCAGACCAACAGGGGATGGGGAGCAGTACTTC
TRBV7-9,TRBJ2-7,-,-,CASSLEGAYEQYF,TGTGCCAGCAGCTTAGAGGGGGCCTACGAGCAGTACTTC
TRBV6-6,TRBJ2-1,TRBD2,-,CASSGPGTSGGNEQFF,TGTGCCAGCAGTGGACCAGGGACTAGCGGGGGCAATGAGCAGTTCTTC
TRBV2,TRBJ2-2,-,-,CASQIANTGELFF,TGTGCCAGCCAGATCGCCAACACCGGGGAGCTGTTTTTT
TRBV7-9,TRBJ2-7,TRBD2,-,CASSTGTSGYEQYF,TGTGCCAGCAGCACTGGGACTAGCGGCTACGAGCAGTACTTC
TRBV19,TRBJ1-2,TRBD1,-,CASMRRQGIYGYTF,TGTGCCAGTATGAGAAGACAGGGAATCTATGGCTACACCTTC
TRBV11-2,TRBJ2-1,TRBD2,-,CASSSPRLAGYNEQFF,TGTGCCAGCAGTTCCCCCCGGCTAGCGGGGTACAATGAGCAGTTCTTC
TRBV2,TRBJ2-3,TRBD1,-,CASNRQGTDTQYF,TGTGCCAGCAACCGACAGGGGACAGATACGCAGTATTTT
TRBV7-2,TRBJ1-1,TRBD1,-,CASSPRTGGANTEAFF,TGTGCCAGCAGCCCTCGGACAGGGGGCGCGAACACTGAAGCTTTCTTT
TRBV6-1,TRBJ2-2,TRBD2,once,CASSERASGNTGELFF,TGTGCCAGCAGTGAAAGGGCTAGCGGGAACACCGGGGAGCTGTTTTTT
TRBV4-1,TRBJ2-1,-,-,CASSHGESIGSYNEQFF,TGCGCCAGCAGCCATGGGGAGAGTATTGGATCCTACAATGAGCAGTTCTTC
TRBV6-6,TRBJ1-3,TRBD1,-,CASSTLDRDSGNTIYF,TGTGCCAGCAGTACCCTGGACAGGGACTCTGGAAACACCATATATTTT
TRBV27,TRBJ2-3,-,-,CASGRLADTQYF,TGTGCCAGCGGGAGATTAGCAGATACGCAGTATTTT
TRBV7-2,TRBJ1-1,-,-,CASSSTLNTEAFF,TGTGCCAGCAGCTCGACACTGAACACTGAAGCTTTCTTT
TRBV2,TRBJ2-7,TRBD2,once,CASSEGLAAHEQYF,TGTGCCAGCAGTGAAGGACTAGCGGCCCACGAGCAGTACTTC
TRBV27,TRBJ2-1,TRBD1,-,CASSSGQSSYNEQFF,TGTGCCAGCAGTTCGGGACAGAGCTCCTACAATGAGCAGTTCTTC
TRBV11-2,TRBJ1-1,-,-,CASSAIRGEGSAFF,TGTGCCAGCAGCGCAATTAGGGGGGAGGGCTCAGCTTTCTTT
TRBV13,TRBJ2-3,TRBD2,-,CASSPSRGVTDTQYF,TGTGCCAGCAGCCCTTCGCGGGGGGTCACAGATACGCAGTATTTT
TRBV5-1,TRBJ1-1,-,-,CASSSRQIDTEAFF,TGCGCCAGCAGCTCCCGACAGATAGACACTGAAGCTTTCTTT
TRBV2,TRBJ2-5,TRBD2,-,CRGGRGALEETQYF,TGCCGGGGGGGCCGGGGCGCACTCGAAGAGACCCAGTACTTC
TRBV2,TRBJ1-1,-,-,CASSEGGWTEAFF,TGTGCCAGCAGTGAAGGGGGCTGGACTGAAGCTTTCTTT
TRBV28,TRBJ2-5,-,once,CASSQGFEFQETQYF,TGTGCCAGCAGTCAGGGGTTTGAATTCCAAGAGACCCAGTACTTC
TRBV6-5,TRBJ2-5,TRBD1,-,CASSYSGQTQETQYF,TGTGCCAGCAGTTACTCGGGACAGACACAAGAGACCCAGTACTTC
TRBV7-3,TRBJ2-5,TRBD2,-,CASRSGTSGRVVEETQYF,TGTGCCAGCAGATCCGGGACTAGCGGGAGAGTAGTGGAAGAGACCCAGTACTTC
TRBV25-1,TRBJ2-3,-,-,CASSYQDRSTDTQYF,TGTGCCAGCAGTTATCAAGACAGGTCGACAGATACGCAGTATTTT
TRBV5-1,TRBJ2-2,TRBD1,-,CASTRTGGGGELFF,TGCGCCAGCACCCGGACAGGGGGAGGCGGGGAGCTGTTTTTT
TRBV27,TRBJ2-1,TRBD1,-,CASILSSGTGYNEQFF,TGTGCCAGCATCCTATCCTCCGGGACAGGGTACAATGAGCAGTTCTTC
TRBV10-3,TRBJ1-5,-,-,CAISESRGGNQPQHF,TGTGCCATCAGTGAGTCGCGGGGAGGGAATCAGCCCCAGCATTTT
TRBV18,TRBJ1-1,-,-,CASSFGSMNTEAFF,TGTGCCAGCTCATTCGGGAGCATGAACACTGAAGCTTTCTTT
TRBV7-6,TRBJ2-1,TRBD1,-,CASSPYRGRDNEQFF,TGTGCCAGCAGCCCCTACAGGGGTAGGGACAATGAGCAGTTCTTC
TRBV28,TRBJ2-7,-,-,CASSFRPTGGSSYEQYF,TGTGCCAGCAGTTTCCGGCCGACAGGCGGTAGCTCCTACGAGCAGTACTTC
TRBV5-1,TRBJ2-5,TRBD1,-,CASSPGQGRITQETQYF,TGCGCCAGCAGCCCTGGACAGGGCCGAATAACCCAAGAGACCCAGTACTTC
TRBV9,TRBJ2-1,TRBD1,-,CASTPGQGPLEQFF,TGTGCCAGCACCCCGGGACAGGGCCCCTTGGAGCAGTTCTTC
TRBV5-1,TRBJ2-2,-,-,CASSSLGQYTGELFF,TGCGCCAGCAGCTCCCTTGGACAATACACCGGGGAGCTGTTTTTT
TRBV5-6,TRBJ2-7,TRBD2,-,CASSLIPTSASSYEQYF,TGTGCCAGCAGCTTAATCCCGACTAGCGCGAGCTCCTACGAGCAGTACTTC
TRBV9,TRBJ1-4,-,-,CASSYSTDRNEKLFF,TGTGCCAGCAGCTACTCGACAGACCGAAATGAAAAACTGTTTTTT
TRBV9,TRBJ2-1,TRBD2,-,CASSVGISGGIPNEQFF,TGTGCCAGCAGCGTGGGAATCAGCGGGGGAATACCCAATGAGCAGTTCTTC
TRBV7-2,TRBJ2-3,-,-,CASSLVGTDTQYF,TGTGCCAGCAGCTTAGTCGGGACAGATACGCAGTATTTT
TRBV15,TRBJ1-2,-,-,CATSRDLIGSGTYGYTF,TGTGCCACCAGCAGAGATCTTATAGGAAGCGGGACCTATGGCTACACCTTC
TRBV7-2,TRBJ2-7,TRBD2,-,CASSPAGDYLTYEQYF,TGTGCCAGCAGCCCAGCGGGGGACTACCTTACCTACGAGCAGTACTTC
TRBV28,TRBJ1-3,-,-,CASSPARARAGNTIYF,TGTGCCAGCAGTCCCGCCAGGGCGCGCGCGGGAAACACCATATATTTT
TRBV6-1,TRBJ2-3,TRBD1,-,CATLQGIDTQYF,TGTGCCACCCTACAGGGGATAGATACGCAGTATTTT
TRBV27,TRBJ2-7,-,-,CASSGRGPYSYEQYF,TGTGCCAGCAGTGGCAGGGGTCCCTACTCCTACGAGCAGTACTTC
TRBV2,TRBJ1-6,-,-,CASSVGRGDNSPLHF,TGTGCCAGCAGTGTGGGGAGGGGCGATAATTCACCCCTCCACTTT
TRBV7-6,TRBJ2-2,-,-,CASSLVAGTNTGELFF,TGTGCCAGCAGCTTAGTAGCAGGGACGAACACCGGGGAGCTGTTTTTT
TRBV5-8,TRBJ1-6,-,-,CASSSRTESSYNSPLHF,TGTGCCAGCAGCTCCCGAACAGAGAGCTCCTATAATTCACCCCTCCACTTT
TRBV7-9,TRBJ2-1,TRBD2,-,CASTGAGGSSYNEQFF,TGTGCCAGCACCGGGGCGGGCGGGAGCTCCTACAATGAGCAGTTCTTC
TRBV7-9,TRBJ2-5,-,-,CASSSRETQYF,TGTGCCAGCAGCTCGCGAGAGACCCAGTACTTC
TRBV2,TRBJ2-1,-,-,CASSRGQPSYNEQFF,TGTGCCAGCAGTAGAGGACAGCCATCCTACAATGAGCAGTTCTTC
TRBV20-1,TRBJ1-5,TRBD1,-,CSAPDRTIQHF,TGCAGTGCCCCGGACAGGACGATCCAGCATTTT
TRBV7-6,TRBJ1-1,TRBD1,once,CASSLAMQGGPEAFF,TGTGCCAGCAGCTTAGCGATGCAGGGGGGCCCTGAAGCTTTCTTT
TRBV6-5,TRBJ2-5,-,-,CASSYSTTQETQYF,TGTGCCAGCAGTTACTCTACAACCCAAGAGACCCAGTACTTC
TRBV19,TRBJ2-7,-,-,CASSRAPSSGQYF,TGTGCCAGTAGTAGGGCCCCGAGCTCCGGGCAGTACTTC